Each of the 3 T cell receptor beta chains below was sequenced from the same sample in a study of blood T cell repertoires in COVID-19. This table comes from immunoSEQ multiplex PCR, and its TCRdb copy is limited to in-frame clones, with some not included. The data contain a few hundred thousand clones, around 90% of them singletons. The sample comprised PBMCs or T cells enriched from blood (not recorded which). The receptors were gathered from a woman in her twenties or thirties who had recovered from COVID-19.

This chain uses TRBV5-6 with TRBJ1-5, with 8 bases matching TRBD1. This CDR3 is built from 14 residues. Germline V lookup: CDR1 SGHDT, CDR2 YYEEEE. J lost 5 bases, V lost 3 bases, and 4 bases had no gene match. This CDR3 reads CASSSGQVDQPQHF. The CDR3 region has the DNA TGTGCCAGCAGCTCGGGACAGGTGGATCAGCCCCAGCATTTT.

V is TRBV5-5 and J is TRBJ1-2; 8 bases agree with TRBD1. The junction had 2 bases not matched to a gene; V was cut back by 4 bases and J by 3 bases. From germline, CDR1 is SGHKS and CDR2 YYEKEE (reference sequence). The CDR3 spans 13 residues. Here the CDR3 reads CASSLTGDYGYTF. CDR3 nucleotide sequence: TGTGCCAGCAGCCTGACAGGGGACTATGGCTACACCTTC. Together with reference TRBV5-5 and TRBJ1-2, the CDR3 gives the full variable domain: DAGVTQSPTHLIKTRGQQVTLRCSPISGHKSVSWYQQVLGQGPQFIFQYYEKEERGRGNFPDRFSARQFPNYSSELNVNALLLGDSALYLCASSLTGDYGYTFGSGTRLTVV.

The chain recombines TRBV18 with TRBJ2-7; TRBD2 matches at 7 bases. There are 14 residues in the CDR3. Germline V gives CDR1 KGHSH, CDR2 LQKENI. The trim removed 2 bases at V and 5 bases at J, leaving 6 bases unmatched. The CDR3 nucleotides are TGTGCCAGCTCACCATGGACTAGTCTCGACGAGCAGTACTTC. Residues: CASSPWTSLDEQYF.